These 6 T cell receptor beta chains were all obtained from the same sample, sequenced in a study of human T cells and chemical hapten exposure. Time point specified: healthy volunteer bleed at 2 weeks. Extraction yielded total RNA from whole blood (unfractionated). TCRdb used MiXCR to reprocess the RACE reads, holding one entry per CDR3 protein. Of 80,000 to 100,000 distinct CDR3 sequences in the sample, about 8.6% were seen once. Sequenced: whole blood. Source of these receptors: a female donor in good health. Some clones in this sample may be carry-over from other donors' samples.

This clonotype has more than one count but fewer than ten. The chain is built from TRBV28 and TRBJ2-7, with a possible D match to TRBD2 (7 bases). The germline gives CDR1 MDHEN, CDR2 SYDVKM. V was clipped by 8 bases and J by 7 bases, with 18 bases between them. CDR3 size: 13 residues. In DNA form, the CDR3 reads TGTGCCAGCGGGGTGGGGGGGGCTAGGGAGCAGTACTTC. Translated, it gives CASGVGGAREQYF.

This clonotype occurred a few times. This chain links TRBV20-1 with TRBJ2-7; maybe TRBD2 (7 bases). The CDR3 is made up of 14 amino acids. The germline V gene encodes CDR1 DFQATT and CDR2 SNEGSKA (reference sequence). V lost 1 base and J 2 bases, leaving 12 bases between the germline ends. CDR3 nucleotides: TGCAGTGCTAGAGGTGGGGGGGCAGCCTACGAGCAGTACTTC. Protein product: CSARGGGAAYEQYF.

The chain uses TRBV5-1 and TRBJ2-5; tentatively, D is TRBD1 (5 bases). Per germline, CDR1 SGHRS and CDR2 YFSETQ. CDR3 length: 15 amino acids. Trimming cost V 4 bases and J 0 bases, with 13 bases left between them. CDR3 amino acids: CASSAGRGNQETQYF. The DNA for the CDR3 is TGCGCCAGCAGCGCCGGTAGGGGAAACCAAGAGACCCAGTACTTC.

This clonotype was counted only a few times. The chain employs TRBV12-3 or TRBV12-4 and TRBJ2-7; D is unresolved. With 5 bases removed from V and 4 bases from J, the gap between germline ends came to 9 bases. CDR3 length equals 12 residues. The CDR3 DNA is TGTGCCAGCAGTCCTCGATTGTACGAGCAGTACTTC. It encodes CASSPRLYEQYF.

The chain employs TRBV29-1 and TRBJ2-5; D remains unclear. Germline CDR1 reads SQVTM; CDR2 reads ANQGSEA. The V and J ends lost 3 bases and 5 bases respectively, with 13 bases between them. The CDR3 runs to 13 residues. The CDR3: CSVDKGRRETQYF. In nucleotides, the CDR3 is TGCAGCGTTGACAAGGGAAGGCGGGAGACCCAGTACTTC.

This clonotype was observed many times. The V call is TRBV29-1, the J call TRBJ2-3; possibly TRBD1 for D (6 bases). The CDR3 spans 17 residues. Between the trimmed V and J ends, which lost 3 bases and 0 bases, there was a span of 19 bases. CDR1 is SQVTM and CDR2 is ANQGSEA in the germline V gene. CDR3 sequence: CSVEPIQQGFSTDTQYF. CDR3 bases: TGCAGCGTTGAGCCCATACAACAGGGTTTTAGCACAGATACGCAGTATTTT.